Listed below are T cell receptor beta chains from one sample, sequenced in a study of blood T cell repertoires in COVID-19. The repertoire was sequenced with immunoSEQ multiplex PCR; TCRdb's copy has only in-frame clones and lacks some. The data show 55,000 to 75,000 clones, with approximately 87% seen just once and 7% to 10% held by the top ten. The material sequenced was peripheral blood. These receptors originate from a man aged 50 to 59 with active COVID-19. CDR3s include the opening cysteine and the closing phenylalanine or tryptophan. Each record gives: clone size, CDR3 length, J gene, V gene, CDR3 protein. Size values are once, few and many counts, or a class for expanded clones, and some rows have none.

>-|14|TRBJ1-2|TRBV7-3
CASSLAQTGDGYTF
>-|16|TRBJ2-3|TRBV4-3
CASSASLAGSTDTQYF
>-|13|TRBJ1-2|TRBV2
CASSGDSGHGYTF
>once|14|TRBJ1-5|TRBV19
CASSIGGVSQPQHF
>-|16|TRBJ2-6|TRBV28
CASSFPNRAGANVLTF
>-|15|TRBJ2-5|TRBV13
CASSLITGEMETQYF
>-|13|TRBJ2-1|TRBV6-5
CASSYSRAGEQFF
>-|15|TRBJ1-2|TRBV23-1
CASSKRRGRSDGYTF
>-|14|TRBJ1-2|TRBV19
CASRTGTTNYGYTF
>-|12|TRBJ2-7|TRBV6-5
CASGQGPYEQYF
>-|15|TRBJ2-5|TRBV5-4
CASSLAPSDQETQYF
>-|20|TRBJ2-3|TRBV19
CASSSIAASGGFYSTDTQYF
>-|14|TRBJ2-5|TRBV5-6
CASSLGAYQETQYF
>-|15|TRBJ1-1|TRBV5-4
CASRGGQGLNTEAFF
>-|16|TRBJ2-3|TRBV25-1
CASSPSRTDSTDTQYF
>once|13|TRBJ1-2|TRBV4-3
CASSQGDRGGYTF
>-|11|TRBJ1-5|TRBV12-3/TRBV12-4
CASSGDSTQHF
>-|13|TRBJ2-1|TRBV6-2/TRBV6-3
CASSYRAGDEQFF
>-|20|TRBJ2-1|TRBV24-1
CATSDLGHRSGPGSYNEQFF
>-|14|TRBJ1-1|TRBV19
CASTLLQGGTEAFF
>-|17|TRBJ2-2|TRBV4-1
CASRTVGRQGYTGELFF
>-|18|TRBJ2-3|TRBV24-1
CATSDLAGRSPNPDTQYF
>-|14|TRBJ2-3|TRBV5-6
CASSADRGTDTQYF